The T cell receptor beta chain described here comes from a study of response to subunit inactivated influenza vaccine. Overall study results and limits: Authors suggested seasonal influenza vaccinations each recruit few new T cells.

This clonotype was observed a handful of times. What it binds is not known. TCRdb re-derived calls from the RT-PCR reads in MiXCR, one entry per CDR3 protein. The profile shows some 520,000 distinct CDR3 sequences, 15% to 20% of them singletons. CDR3 size: 15 residues. The trim removed 2 bases at V and 5 bases at J, leaving 3 bases unmatched. The V gene's germline CDR1 is DFQATT and CDR2 SNEGSKA (reference sequence). This specimen consisted of CD4+ T cells sorted from PBMCs, obtained approximately 25 months after vaccination. The chain combines TRBV20-1 with TRBJ2-3, with TRBD2 matching over 14 bases. The receptor was isolated from a man between 50 and 70 years old who received an inactivated influenza vaccine. CDR3 nucleotide sequence: TGCAGTGCTAGAAGACTAGCGGGGGGGTTAGATACGCAGTATTTT. Its protein product is CSARRLAGGLDTQYF.